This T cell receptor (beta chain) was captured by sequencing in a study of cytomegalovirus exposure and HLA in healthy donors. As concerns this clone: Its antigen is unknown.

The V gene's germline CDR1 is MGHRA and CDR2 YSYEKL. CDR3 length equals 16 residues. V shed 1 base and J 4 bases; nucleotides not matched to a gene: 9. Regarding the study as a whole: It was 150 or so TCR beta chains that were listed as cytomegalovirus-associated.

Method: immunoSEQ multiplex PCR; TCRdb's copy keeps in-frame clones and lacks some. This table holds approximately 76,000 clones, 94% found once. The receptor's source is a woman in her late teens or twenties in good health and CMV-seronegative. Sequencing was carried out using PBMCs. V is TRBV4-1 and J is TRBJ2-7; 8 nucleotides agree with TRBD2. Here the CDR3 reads CASSQALAEGRYEQYF. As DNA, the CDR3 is TGCGCCAGCAGCCAAGCACTAGCGGAGGGGCGGTACGAGCAGTACTTC.